This entry lists 28 T cell receptor beta chains sequenced from one sample in a study of blood T cell repertoires in COVID-19. Libraries were prepared by immunoSEQ multiplex PCR; TCRdb keeps only in-frame clonotypes and omits some of them. The data show approximately 320,000 clones, roughly 90% seen once. Sequenced: PBMCs or T cells enriched from blood (not recorded which). The receptors were sampled from a woman under 30 who had recovered from COVID-19.

This clone was counted between two and nine times. The chain joins TRBV5-8 to TRBJ1-6, with a possible D match to TRBD1 (5 bases). This CDR3 contains 13 residues. CDR1 is SGHTS, CDR2 YDEGEE, per germline. Trimming removed 4 bases from V and 18 bases from J, with 20 bases in between. In nucleotides, the CDR3 is TGTGCCAGCAGCCCGCGGGATGGGGCCGTCCCCCACTTT. Its protein is CASSPRDGAVPHF.

The chain couples TRBV30 to TRBJ1-2; TRBD1 aligns across 7 bases. The V and J ends lost 4 bases and 4 bases, in that order; junction bases with no gene match: 15. The CDR3 runs to 16 residues. CDR1 is GTSNPN, CDR2 SVGIG, per germline (reference sequence). Written as DNA, the CDR3 is TGTGCCTGGACCTCCTTAAGGGGGACAGCTCTCTATGGCTACACCTTC. Translating gives CAWTSLRGTALYGYTF.

The chain joins TRBV4-3 to TRBJ1-1, with a tentative D call TRBD1 (5 bases). The CDR3 spans 13 residues. The germline V gene encodes CDR1 LGHNA and CDR2 YSLEER. Trimming shortened V by 3 bases and J by 3 bases, and 8 bases separated the two germline ends. The CDR3 reads CASSHSGYTEAFF. CDR3 bases: TGCGCCAGCAGCCACTCAGGGTACACTGAAGCTTTCTTT.

This clone occurred a few times. The rearrangement links TRBV6-5 to TRBJ2-1; D unclear. The germline CDR1 and CDR2 sequences are MNHEY and SVGAGI. The CDR3 is 15 residues long. Deletions cut 2 bases from V and 0 bases from J, with 8 bases between. The CDR3 region is CASSYGVSSYNEQFF. The DNA of the CDR3 is TGTGCCAGCAGTTACGGAGTTAGCTCCTACAATGAGCAGTTCTTC.

J is TRBJ1-6 and V is TRBV10-3; TRBD1 is a possible D gene (5 bases). V was cut by 3 bases and J by 6 bases, with 12 bases left in between. Germline CDR1 and CDR2: ENHRY and SYGVKD. The CDR3 has 15 amino acids. The CDR3 DNA follows: TGTGCCATCAGTGATGTCGACGGGGGTAATTCACCCCTCCACTTT. Its protein is CAISDVDGGNSPLHF.

The gene calls are TRBV7-9 and TRBJ1-1; D perhaps matches TRBD1 (5 bases). The length of the CDR3 is 14 residues. Trimming took off 3 bases at V and 8 bases at J, with 16 bases between the two ends. Per the germline V gene, CDR1 is SEHNR and CDR2 is FQNEAQ (reference sequence). The CDR3 DNA reads TGTGCCAGCAGCTTCCCCCCAGGGTTGTTAGAAGCTTTCTTT. This encodes CASSFPPGLLEAFF. Supplemented by reference TRBV7-9 and TRBJ1-1, the full variable domain reads DTGVSQNPRHKITKRGQNVTFRCDPISEHNRLYWYRQTLGQGPEFLTYFQNEAQLEKSRLLSDRFSAERPKGSFSTLEIQRTEQGDSAMYLCASSFPPGLLEAFFGQGTRLTVV.

The V call is TRBV3-1 (or the pseudogene TRBV3-2), the J call TRBJ1-5; D uncertain. Trimming cost V 1 base and J 0 bases, with 7 bases left between them. Germline V gene sequence: CDR1 LGHDT, CDR2 YNNKEL (reference sequence). The CDR3 loop spans 15 amino acids. Written as DNA, the CDR3 is TGTGCCAGCAGCCAAGGGCACCATAGCAATCAGCCCCAGCATTTT. Its protein is CASSQGHHSNQPQHF.

The rearrangement joins TRBV2 to TRBJ2-7, with no clear D. V was clipped by 6 bases and J by 5 bases, with 5 bases between them. CDR1 and CDR2 (germline): SNHLY, FYNNEI. CDR3 size: 10 residues. The CDR3 sequence: CASRANEQYF. CDR3 nucleotides: TGTGCCAGCAGGGCCAACGAGCAGTACTTC.

Concerning this clone: Other DNA sequences in the sample encode the same CDR3. V and J are TRBV9 and TRBJ2-5; no firm D call. From germline, CDR1 is SGDLS and CDR2 YYNGEE. This CDR3 is 11 amino acids long. Trimming removed 3 bases at V and 2 bases at J, with 2 bases between. The DNA of the CDR3 is TGTGCCAGCAGCGCACAAGAGACCCAGTACTTC. This codes for CASSAQETQYF.

The V and J genes are TRBV6-5 and TRBJ2-5; 8 bases line up with TRBD2. Germline values: CDR1 MNHEY, CDR2 SVGAGI. V shed 7 bases and J 9 bases; nucleotides not matched to a gene: 13. The CDR3 spans 14 residues. CDR3 DNA sequence: TGTGCCAGCATAGAGCGGGAGAGCCTCGGGGCCCAGTACTTC. Protein product: CASIERESLGAQYF.

The CDR3 DNA sequence: TGTGCCAGCACTCTAGCGGGAGGGCCATCCGGGGAGCTGTTTTTT. Protein product: CASTLAGGPSGELFF. The gene calls are TRBV27 and TRBJ2-2, with 12 bases aligning to TRBD2. V lost 7 bases and J lost 6; bases outside the gene matches: 6. This CDR3 contains 15 residues. Germline assignment: CDR1 MNHEY and CDR2 SMNVEV (reference sequence).

The sample holds one count of this clone. This chain uses TRBV23-1 with TRBJ2-1; TRBD2 aligns across 10 bases. TRBV23-1 is marked as an open reading frame, function uncertain. The CDR3 loop spans 15 amino acids. V trimming: 6 bases; J trimming: 7 bases; junction bases outside the gene matches: 9. The CDR3 bases are TGCGCCAGCAGCCTAACTAGCGGGGTTTGGAATGAGCAGTTCTTC. Its protein product is CASSLTSGVWNEQFF.

This chain joins TRBV28 and TRBJ1-1; D unclear. CDR1 is MDHEN and CDR2 is SYDVKM in the germline V gene. The V end was cut by 1 base, the J end by 5 bases, with 17 bases between. CDR3 size: 16 residues. The CDR3 DNA reads TGTGCCAGCAGTTTATTGCAATACGCGGATCGGACTGAAGCTTTCTTT. Translation gives CASSLLQYADRTEAFF. The full variable domain, rest sourced from reference TRBV28 and TRBJ1-1, is DVKVTQSSRYLVKRTGEKVFLECVQDMDHENMFWYRQDPGLGLRLIYFSYDVKMKEKGDIPEGYSVSREKKERFSLILESASTNQTSMYLCASSLLQYADRTEAFFGQGTRLTVV.

The chain joins TRBV25-1 to TRBJ1-1; D not certain. V shed 4 bases and J shed 1 base, with 7 bases lying between them. The CDR3 sequence is 13 residues long. The germline CDR1 and CDR2 sequences are MGHDK and SYGVNS. DNA of the CDR3: TGTGCCAGCAGTGTACAGCCGAACACTGAAGCTTTCTTT. Translated: CASSVQPNTEAFF.

This chain uses TRBV5-8 with TRBJ1-5; D is uncertain. There are 15 residues in the CDR3. CDR1 and CDR2 from the germline V gene are SGHTS and YDEGEE. V lost 7 bases and J 6 bases, leaving 20 bases between the germline ends. The CDR3 is CASCLTENMAQPQHF. CDR3 in DNA: TGTGCCAGCTGCCTAACAGAGAACATGGCTCAGCCCCAGCATTTT.

CDR3 sequence reads: CASSLEAGGYGYTF. For the CDR3, the DNA is TGTGCCAGCAGCTTGGAAGCAGGGGGTTATGGCTACACCTTC. The chain has TRBV5-8 and TRBJ1-2; 7 nucleotides match TRBD1. Germline V lookup: CDR1 SGHTS, CDR2 YDEGEE. The CDR3 has 14 residues. Losses at the gene ends were 0 bases for V and 5 bases for J; bases not matched to a gene: 4.

The chain is built from TRBV6-4 and TRBJ1-1; D is perhaps TRBD1 (5 bases). Germline V CDR1 and CDR2: MRHNA, SNTAGT. V dropped 8 bases and J dropped 4 bases, with 14 bases sitting between them. This CDR3 region has 13 residues. The CDR3 DNA reads TGTGCCAGCTCCAGGGAGGAAGCCACTGAAGCTTTCTTT. Amino acid sequence: CASSREEATEAFF.

This chain links TRBV10-1 with TRBJ1-4, with D unclear. Germline V CDR1 and CDR2: WNHNN, SYGVQD (reference sequence). This CDR3 contains 12 residues. The CDR3 region is CPSGMSHEKLFF. The CDR3 DNA follows: TGCCCCTCGGGGATGTCTCATGAAAAACTGTTTTTT.

This clone came up a few times. This chain links TRBV27 with TRBJ1-5; 9 nucleotides align to TRBD1. The CDR3 has 13 amino acids. V gave up 5 bases and J gave up 5 bases; unmatched junction bases: 1. In germline, CDR1 is MNHEY, CDR2 SMNVEV (reference sequence). The CDR3 is CASSGTGYQPQHF. CDR3 in DNA: TGTGCCAGCAGTGGGACAGGGTATCAGCCCCAGCATTTT.

The chain links TRBV4-3 to TRBJ2-2; D remains unclear. V was shortened by 1 base and J by 7 bases, with 10 bases between the two germline ends. Germline V gives CDR1 LGHNA, CDR2 YSLEER. The CDR3 is made up of 14 amino acids. The CDR3 protein is CASSQVGNYGELFF. The CDR3 DNA reads as TGCGCCAGCAGCCAAGTAGGAAACTACGGGGAGCTGTTTTTT.

With regard to this clone: This CDR3 is also generated by other DNA sequences in the sample. The rearrangement links TRBV16 to TRBJ1-1, with D tentatively TRBD1 (5 bases). Germline V gene data show CDR1 as KGHSY and CDR2 as FQNENV. The CDR3 spans 13 residues. V dropped 2 bases and J dropped 2 bases, with 6 bases sitting between them. The CDR3 here is CASSQQGNTEAFF. The CDR3 bases are TGTGCCAGCAGCCAACAGGGTAACACTGAAGCTTTCTTT.

The chain is built from TRBV6-4 and TRBJ2-7; no reliable D call. This CDR3 is built from 13 residues. The germline V gene has CDR1 MRHNA and CDR2 SNTAGT. V was shortened by 5 bases and J by 5 bases, with 13 bases between the two germline ends. The CDR3 here is CASSIDSRDEQYF. The CDR3 DNA sequence: TGTGCCAGCAGTATCGACTCCCGGGACGAGCAGTACTTC.

The V gene is TRBV5-4, the J gene TRBJ1-2; 8 bases are a match to TRBD1. V was pared by 1 base and J by 4 bases, with 6 bases of the junction left unmatched. The CDR3 has 15 residues. Germline loops: CDR1 SGHNT, CDR2 YYREEE (reference sequence). DNA for the CDR3: TGTGCCAGCAGCTTGCAGGACAGGGCTCTCTATGGCTACACCTTC. Its protein product is CASSLQDRALYGYTF.

The V call is TRBV5-5, the J call TRBJ2-3; 10 bases are shared with TRBD2. Germline CDR1 is SGHKS and CDR2 is YYEKEE (reference sequence). The CDR3 totals 14 residues. J gave up 5 bases and V 2 bases, and 2 bases lay outside the gene matches. The CDR3 region has the DNA TGTGCCAGCAGCTTTCTAGCGGGGGAAGATACGCAGTATTTT. This translates into CASSFLAGEDTQYF.

The rearrangement uses TRBV11-2 and TRBJ1-1; the D is unclear. The CDR3 has 12 amino acids. CDR1 and CDR2 from the germline V gene are SGHAT and FQNNGV. The ends were cut back, 1 base at V and 11 bases at J, with 11 bases in the middle. The DNA of the CDR3 is TGTGCCAGCAGCTTAGCCCAGGTCGCTGCTTTCTTT. The encoded protein is CASSLAQVAAFF. The variable domain in full, with the rest retrieved from reference TRBV11-2 and TRBJ1-1, is EAGVAQSPRYKIIEKRQSVAFWCNPISGHATLYWYQQILGQGPKLLIQFQNNGVVDDSQLPKDRFSAERLKGVDSTLKIQPAKLEDSAVYLCASSLAQVAAFFGQGTRLTVV.

The chain recombines TRBV15 with TRBJ1-1, with D possibly matching TRBD1 (5 bases). Germline V gene data show CDR1 as LNHNV and CDR2 as YYDKDF (reference sequence). Deletions cut 8 bases from V and 8 bases from J, with 21 bases between. CDR3 length: 14 amino acids. The CDR3 region has the DNA TGTGCCACCCGGAGCGGAGGGGTGGATGGGGAAGCTTTCTTT. This encodes CATRSGGVDGEAFF.

V gene TRBV19 combines with J gene TRBJ2-1; the match to TRBD2 covers 8 bases. The CDR3 is made up of 14 amino acids. Germline loops: CDR1 LNHDA, CDR2 SQIVND (reference sequence). With 3 bases clipped from V and 2 bases from J, the junction kept 0 bases outside the gene matches. CDR3 residues: CASSMRGAYNEQFF. CDR3 DNA: TGTGCCAGTAGTATGCGGGGGGCCTACAATGAGCAGTTCTTC. The full variable domain, completed using reference TRBV19 and TRBJ2-1, is DGGITQSPKYLFRKEGQNVTLSCEQNLNHDAMYWYRQDPGQGLRLIYYSQIVNDFQKGDIAEGYSVSREKKESFPLTVTSAQKNPTAFYLCASSMRGAYNEQFFGPGTRLTVL.

This clone was picked up one time. The CDR3 region has the DNA TGCGCCAGCCAGCCTCCCGGGACAGGGGACACCGGGGAGCTGTTTTTT. This translates into CASQPPGTGDTGELFF. The J gene is TRBJ2-2, the V gene TRBV5-1, with 10 bases fitting TRBD1. This CDR3 contains 16 residues. Germline CDR1 reads SGHRS; CDR2 reads YFSETQ. Unmatched junction bases numbered 9, after V lost 7 bases and J lost 3 bases.